The rows below give T cell receptor beta chains drawn from one sample of a study of T cells in Graves' hyperthyroidism and ophthalmopathy. TCRdb used MiXCR to reprocess the multiplex PCR reads, holding one entry per CDR3 protein. The sample carries around 660,000 distinct CDR3 sequences, less than 45% recorded once. Source material: peripheral blood or thyroid tissue (not recorded which). Receptors originate from an adult man with Graves' disease, either hyperthyroidism or ophthalmopathy (not recorded which). The CDR3 runs from the conserved cysteine through the conserved F or W. D genes are given only for firm matches. Clone size appears in some rows only: once, few, many, or a class for an expanded clone.

J,size,V,D,CDR3,DNA
TRBJ2-5,.,TRBV7-9,TRBD1,CASSAPGTGETQYF,TGTGCCAGCAGCGCGCCTGGGACAGGGGAGACCCAGTACTTC
TRBJ1-1,few,TRBV11-2,TRBD1,CASSRQTGAVDTEAFF,TGTGCCAGCAGCCGACAAACAGGGGCAGTAGACACTGAAGCTTTCTTT
TRBJ1-4,.,TRBV11-3,TRBD1,CASSGGQGRHDEKLFF,TGTGCCAGCAGCGGGGGACAGGGCCGCCACGATGAAAAACTGTTTTTT
TRBJ2-7,once,TRBV5-1,.,CASSLQTSSYEQYF,TGCGCCAGCAGCTTACAGACTAGTTCCTACGAGCAGTACTTC
TRBJ2-2,.,TRBV25-1,TRBD2,CASSGVAGLATGELFF,TGTGCCAGCAGTGGCGTAGCGGGACTAGCCACCGGGGAGCTGTTCTTT
TRBJ2-7,.,TRBV20-1,TRBD1,CSARKTGGEQYF,TGCAGTGCTAGAAAAACAGGGGGCGAGCAGTACTTC
TRBJ1-3,.,TRBV7-2,TRBD1,CASSRAGGSGNTIYF,TGTGCCAGCAGCCGGGCAGGGGGCTCTGGAAACACCATATATTTT
TRBJ1-2,few,TRBV5-6,.,CASSLVGQNYGYTF,TGTGCCAGCAGCTTGGTCGGCCAGAACTATGGCTACACCTTC
TRBJ1-2,.,TRBV19,TRBD1,CARDRRGYGYTF,TGTGCCAGGGACAGGAGGGGCTATGGCTACACCTTC
TRBJ1-4,.,TRBV19,TRBD1,CASSLRDRPNEKLFF,TGTGCCAGTAGTTTGCGGGACAGGCCTAATGAAAAACTGTTTTTT
TRBJ1-2,.,TRBV12-3/TRBV12-4,.,CASTVSGDYGYTF,TGTGCCAGCACCGTGTCAGGGGACTATGGCTACACCTTC
TRBJ2-7,.,TRBV5-1,TRBD1,CASRYRTGPYEQYF,TGCGCCAGCAGATATCGGACAGGGCCCTACGAGCAGTACTTC
TRBJ1-1,once,TRBV29-1,.,CSVEPTAGHSNTEAFF,TGCAGCGTTGAGCCGACAGCGGGACATTCGAACACTGAAGCTTTCTTT
TRBJ1-5,many,TRBV7-9,TRBD1,CASSHTGEGQPQHF,TGTGCCAGCAGCCACACAGGGGAGGGGCAGCCCCAGCATTTT
TRBJ1-1,.,TRBV7-9,.,CASSPGGSLNTEAFF,TGCGCCAGCAGCCCTGGGGGGAGCCTGAACACTGAAGCTTTCTTT
TRBJ2-2,many,TRBV24-1,TRBD1,CATSDWTGVNTGELFF,TGTGCCACCAGTGATTGGACAGGGGTAAACACCGGGGAGCTGTTTTTT
TRBJ1-2,.,TRBV3-1,.,CASSRDAFNTF,TGTGCCAGCAGCCGGGACGCTTTCAACACCTTC
TRBJ2-2,few,TRBV29-1,TRBD2,CSVAGGYPGELFF,TGCAGCGTTGCGGGGGGGTACCCCGGGGAGCTGTTTTTT
TRBJ1-2,few,TRBV29-1,.,CSVEGRLPSSNYGYTF,TGCAGCGTTGAAGGGCGGCTTCCATCTTCTAACTATGGCTACACCTTC
TRBJ1-1,.,TRBV7-2,.,CASSLASGGDTEAFF,TGTGCCAGCAGCTTAGCGAGCGGGGGGGACACTGAAGCTTTCTTT
TRBJ2-7,many,TRBV29-1,TRBD1,CSVEGLYRDRVNEQYF,TGCAGCGTTGAAGGTCTATACCGGGACAGGGTCAACGAGCAGTACTTC